These 2 T cell receptor beta chains were all obtained from the same sample, sequenced in a study of blood T cell repertoires in COVID-19. Clones were sequenced by immunoSEQ multiplex PCR, and TCRdb holds only the in-frame ones, with some missing. Of approximately 300,000 clones listed, roughly 87% are singletons. Sequencing input: PBMCs or T cells enriched from blood (not recorded which). The receptor source for this set is a woman under 40 who had recovered from COVID-19.

In nucleotides, the CDR3 is TGTGCCAGCAGTACCCGGACAGGGACGGCCGAGCAGTACTTC. Residues: CASSTRTGTAEQYF. The chain joins TRBV2 to TRBJ2-7; 8 bases fit TRBD1. This CDR3 comprises 14 residues. Germline V gene sequence: CDR1 SNHLY, CDR2 FYNNEI. Trimming at V came to 5 bases and at J to 6 bases, leaving 9 bases not matched to a gene.

This chain links TRBV18 with TRBJ2-7; the match to TRBD1 covers 8 bases. Germline CDR1 and CDR2: KGHSH and LQKENI. This CDR3 has 14 amino acids. Unmatched junction bases numbered 3, after V lost 1 base and J lost 4 bases. The DNA for the CDR3 is TGTGCCAGCTCACCACGGACAGGGTCATACGAGCAGTACTTC. Residues: CASSPRTGSYEQYF.